Included here is one T cell receptor (beta chain) sequence, with context. This entry is derived from a study of blood T cell repertoires in COVID-19. Study-wide background: There were acute and convalescent COVID-19 samples, and they came from the United States, Italy and Spain.

TCRdb keeps only in-frame clones here, not all; method: immunoSEQ multiplex PCR. Of about 300,000 clones in the sample, 90% were seen once. The germline V gene has CDR1 SGHTS and CDR2 YDEGEE. The CDR3 consists of 14 residues. Deletions cut 0 bases from V and 2 bases from J, with 8 bases between. Ages ranged from about 18 to 89 years, with residence in 24 US areas. Sample: PBMCs or T cells enriched from blood (not recorded which). The chain employs TRBV5-8 and TRBJ1-2, with D possibly TRBD1 on 6 matching bases. This TCR derives from a woman between 18 and 29 years old with acute COVID-19. The CDR3: CASSLGGGNYGYTF. Written as DNA, the CDR3 is TGTGCCAGCAGCTTGGGTGGGGGCAACTATGGCTACACCTTC. The whole variable domain, remainder taken from reference TRBV5-8 and TRBJ1-2, is EAGVTQSPTHLIKTRGQQATLRCSPISGHTSVYWYQQALGLGLQFLLWYDEGEERNRGNFPPRFSGRQFPNYSSELNVNALELEDSALYLCASSLGGGNYGYTFGSGTRLTVV.